These T cell receptor beta chains were read from a single sample in a study of blood T cell repertoires in COVID-19. Generated by immunoSEQ multiplex PCR, the TCRdb table keeps only in-frame clones and is missing some. Among nearly 350,000 clones, over 80% were seen once, and the ten largest hold just under 6.5%. Input material: peripheral blood. These receptors originate from a woman aged 45-59 years with COVID-19, enrolled during active disease. The CDR3 runs from the conserved cysteine through the conserved F or W. D genes are given only for firm matches. The size of a clone is reported for some rows only, either as once, few or many, or as a class for expanded clones.

V: TRBV5-4
size: many
D: .
J: TRBJ2-4
DNA: TGTGCCAGCAGTTATGACGCGGCGGCTGGCATTCAGTACTTC
CDR3: CASSYDAAAGIQYF

V: TRBV5-1
size: .
D: .
J: TRBJ2-7
DNA: TGCGCCAGCAGCTTGGATTCGGGTAACGAGCAGTACTTC
CDR3: CASSLDSGNEQYF

V: TRBV27
size: .
D: TRBD1
J: TRBJ1-4
DNA: TGTGCCAGCAGTTCTTCTGGGACAGGGGGTACAAAACTGTTTTTT
CDR3: CASSSSGTGGTKLFF

V: TRBV3-1/TRBV3-2
size: .
D: .
J: TRBJ2-7
DNA: TGTGCCAGCAGCCGTTTGTTTGGTGTCGGCGAGCAGTACTTC
CDR3: CASSRLFGVGEQYF

V: TRBV6-4
size: .
D: .
J: TRBJ1-5
DNA: TGTGCCAGCAGTGAAAGTGGTCGACAGTATAGCAATCAGCCCCAGCATTTT
CDR3: CASSESGRQYSNQPQHF

V: TRBV27
size: once
D: TRBD2
J: TRBJ2-1
DNA: TGTGCCAGCCATGTAGCGGGAGCTTACAATGAGCAGTTCTTC
CDR3: CASHVAGAYNEQFF

V: TRBV9
size: few
D: TRBD2
J: TRBJ2-7
DNA: TGTGCCAGCAGCATGCCGCGGGAGAGCCCCCCGTACGAGCAGTACTTC
CDR3: CASSMPRESPPYEQYF

V: TRBV18
size: .
D: .
J: TRBJ1-1
DNA: TGTGCCAGCTCACTGACGACAGGTAGAGTCATGAACACTGAAGCTTTCTTT
CDR3: CASSLTTGRVMNTEAFF

V: TRBV13
size: .
D: TRBD2
J: TRBJ2-1
DNA: TGTGCCAGCAGCTCATCCGGACTAGCGGGATACAATGAGCAGTTCTTC
CDR3: CASSSSGLAGYNEQFF

V: TRBV7-2
size: few
D: .
J: TRBJ2-1
DNA: TGTGCCAGCAGCTATGGACTTAATACGTACAATGAGCAGTTCTTC
CDR3: CASSYGLNTYNEQFF

V: TRBV2
size: .
D: TRBD2
J: TRBJ2-1
DNA: TGTGCCAGCAGTGTACTAGCGGGAGTCGATGAGCAGTTCTTC
CDR3: CASSVLAGVDEQFF

V: TRBV7-6
size: .
D: TRBD1
J: TRBJ2-1
DNA: TGTGCCAGCAGCTTGAGGGGACAGGGGGCGATCCAGTCCTACAATGAGCAGTTCTTC
CDR3: CASSLRGQGAIQSYNEQFF

V: TRBV29-1
size: once
D: .
J: TRBJ2-3
DNA: TGCAGCGTTGCCGAGAGGAAATTTGATACGCAGTATTTT
CDR3: CSVAERKFDTQYF

V: TRBV11-3
size: .
D: .
J: TRBJ1-1
DNA: TGTGCCAGCAGAGACACAACGAACACTGAAGCTTTCTTT
CDR3: CASRDTTNTEAFF

V: TRBV12-3/TRBV12-4
size: .
D: TRBD2
J: TRBJ2-5
DNA: TGTGCCAGCAGTTTGCGGGGGGGGGAGACCCAGTACTTC
CDR3: CASSLRGGETQYF

V: TRBV5-6
size: once
D: .
J: TRBJ2-7
DNA: TGTGCCAGCAGCTACGAGTCGGAGGGGTCTAGAGAGCAGTACTTC
CDR3: CASSYESEGSREQYF

V: TRBV11-3
size: .
D: TRBD1
J: TRBJ2-7
DNA: TGTGCCAGCAGCTCGGGACAGGGAAGCTACGAGCAGTACTTC
CDR3: CASSSGQGSYEQYF

V: TRBV7-8
size: many
D: TRBD2
J: TRBJ2-1
DNA: TGTGCCAGCAGCAACCTAGCGGGAGGACATGAGCAGTTCTTC
CDR3: CASSNLAGGHEQFF

V: TRBV27
size: .
D: TRBD2
J: TRBJ2-1
DNA: TGTGCCAGCAGTCAAACTAGCGGGAGGCTCTGGAACAATGAGCAGTTCTTC
CDR3: CASSQTSGRLWNNEQFF

V: TRBV7-9
size: once
D: .
J: TRBJ2-5
DNA: TGTGCCACGACAGTTTCCCAAGAGACCCAGTACTTC
CDR3: CATTVSQETQYF

V: TRBV15
size: .
D: TRBD2
J: TRBJ2-7
DNA: TGTGCCACCAGGGCGGGAGGGGGCACCTACGAGCAGTACTTC
CDR3: CATRAGGGTYEQYF

V: TRBV4-1
size: .
D: .
J: TRBJ2-7
DNA: TGCGCCAGCAGCCAAGATCCGGTACAGGTACAGTACTTC
CDR3: CASSQDPVQVQYF

V: TRBV27
size: once
D: .
J: TRBJ1-4
DNA: TGTGCCAGCAGGGACAGACCTCAGGCTAATGAAAAACTGTTTTTT
CDR3: CASRDRPQANEKLFF

V: TRBV11-3
size: .
D: .
J: TRBJ1-1
DNA: TGTGCCAGCAGCATAGATTCGGAAGCTTTCTTT
CDR3: CASSIDSEAFF

V: TRBV7-9
size: .
D: TRBD1
J: TRBJ1-6
DNA: TGTGCCAGCAGCTTAGAGGGACAGTATAATTCACCCCTCCACTTT
CDR3: CASSLEGQYNSPLHF

V: TRBV30
size: .
D: .
J: TRBJ2-1
DNA: TGTGCCTGGGAGACGAGGAATGAGCAGTTCTTC
CDR3: CAWETRNEQFF

V: TRBV7-9
size: .
D: .
J: TRBJ2-5
DNA: TGTGCCAGCAGCTTAGGCCTAGCTCGCGAGACCCAGTACTTC
CDR3: CASSLGLARETQYF

V: TRBV19
size: few
D: .
J: TRBJ1-1
DNA: TGTGCCAGTAGTATCGAGCAGGGAAGGTCAGTTGAAGCTTTCTTT
CDR3: CASSIEQGRSVEAFF

V: TRBV7-3
size: few
D: .
J: TRBJ1-3
DNA: TGTGCCAGCAAACCCTCTAGCTCTGGAAACACCATATATTTT
CDR3: CASKPSSSGNTIYF

V: TRBV5-4
size: .
D: .
J: TRBJ2-5
DNA: TGTGCCAGCAGCTTGGGGCAGGTCCAAGAGACCCAGTACTTC
CDR3: CASSLGQVQETQYF

V: TRBV11-2
size: .
D: TRBD1
J: TRBJ2-7
DNA: TGTGCCAGCAGCGCGCACGGGACAGGGTTCAACGAGCAGTACTTC
CDR3: CASSAHGTGFNEQYF

V: TRBV6-2/TRBV6-3
size: once
D: .
J: TRBJ2-2
DNA: TGTGCCAGCAGTCACCGACAGCCGGAGACCGGGGAGCTGTTTTTT
CDR3: CASSHRQPETGELFF

V: TRBV11-2
size: once
D: .
J: TRBJ2-7
DNA: TGTGCCAGCAGCTTATCCTCTCTGTCCTACGAGCAGTACTTC
CDR3: CASSLSSLSYEQYF

V: TRBV15
size: .
D: .
J: TRBJ2-6
DNA: TGTGCCACCAGCAGAGACCTCAGGGCCGGGGCCAACGTCCTGACTTTC
CDR3: CATSRDLRAGANVLTF

V: TRBV12-5
size: .
D: .
J: TRBJ2-3
DNA: TGTGCTAGTGGTGGAAACGCAGGGATCGATACGCAGTATTTT
CDR3: CASGGNAGIDTQYF

V: TRBV5-1
size: .
D: .
J: TRBJ1-2
DNA: TGCGCCAGCAGCTTGGCTGATGGGGGCGCCTATGGCTACACCTTC
CDR3: CASSLADGGAYGYTF

V: TRBV13
size: .
D: TRBD1
J: TRBJ1-5
DNA: TGTGCCAGCAGCTCTCAGGAGGGGGCGGGCAATCAGCCCCAGCATTTT
CDR3: CASSSQEGAGNQPQHF

V: TRBV30
size: .
D: TRBD1
J: TRBJ2-6
DNA: TGTGCCTGGAGGGGAAGACAGGGGTTTGTCGGTGGGGCCAACGTCCTGACTTTC
CDR3: CAWRGRQGFVGGANVLTF

V: TRBV19
size: .
D: TRBD1
J: TRBJ1-2
DNA: TGTGCCAGTACCCGGACAGGGGGGATCTATGGCTACACCTTC
CDR3: CASTRTGGIYGYTF

V: TRBV19
size: .
D: TRBD2
J: TRBJ2-1
DNA: TGTGCCAGTAGCCAGAGGGGTAGCGGGGGTTACAATGAGCAGTTCTTC
CDR3: CASSQRGSGGYNEQFF

V: TRBV19
size: .
D: .
J: TRBJ2-2
DNA: TGTGCCAGTAGTATTACAATTAAAGGGGAGCTGTTTTTT
CDR3: CASSITIKGELFF

V: TRBV5-1
size: .
D: TRBD1
J: TRBJ1-4
DNA: TGCGCCAGCAGCTCGGGACAGGCCTATAATGAAAAACTGTTTTTT
CDR3: CASSSGQAYNEKLFF

V: TRBV7-6
size: .
D: TRBD1
J: TRBJ1-5
DNA: TGTGCCAGCAGCCCCTTCGACAGGGTAGTCAATCAGCCCCAGCATTTT
CDR3: CASSPFDRVVNQPQHF

V: TRBV6-1
size: once
D: .
J: TRBJ2-4
DNA: TGTGCCAGCAGTGATAGGGGGACGGTAGCCAAAAACATTCAGTACTTC
CDR3: CASSDRGTVAKNIQYF

V: TRBV19
size: .
D: .
J: TRBJ2-3
DNA: TGTGCCAGTAGTTTAGTTTTATCCAGGGCAGATACGCAGTATTTT
CDR3: CASSLVLSRADTQYF

V: TRBV3-1/TRBV3-2
size: .
D: .
J: TRBJ2-2
DNA: TGTGCCAGCAGCCAAGAGCGGGTGCGGGGCACCGGGGAGCTGTTTTTT
CDR3: CASSQERVRGTGELFF

V: TRBV7-9
size: .
D: .
J: TRBJ1-5
DNA: TGTGCCAGCAGTGCGACAGAACTAAATCAGCCCCAGCATTTT
CDR3: CASSATELNQPQHF

V: TRBV4-2
size: .
D: TRBD1
J: TRBJ1-2
DNA: TGTGCCAGCAGCCAAGATACAGGGGCGGGCTATGGCTACACCTTC
CDR3: CASSQDTGAGYGYTF

V: TRBV2
size: .
D: TRBD1
J: TRBJ1-1
DNA: TGTGCCAGCAGTGGAAACAGGGGGGCCCTCGGCACTGAAGCTTTCTTT
CDR3: CASSGNRGALGTEAFF

V: TRBV11-3
size: .
D: .
J: TRBJ2-7
DNA: TGTGCCAGCAGCTTGCGAGACGAGCAGTACTTC
CDR3: CASSLRDEQYF